This is a list of T cell receptor beta chains from one sample in a study of blood T cell repertoires in COVID-19. Sequenced by immunoSEQ multiplex PCR; TCRdb stores in-frame clones only, minus some. This sample has tens of thousands of clones, with around 86% found just once. The sample comprised peripheral blood. Every receptor here comes from a woman of 80 years or more with acute or convalescent COVID-19. Each CDR3 is given with its conserved first and last residue. The D gene is left open where the match is weak. The size field is filled for only some rows; it gives once, few, many or a size class.

j_gene: TRBJ1-5
v_gene: TRBV6-5
d_gene: -
abundance: -
len: 14
CDR3nt: TGTGCCAGCTTAGGCGACAGGACAAATCAGCCCCAGCATTTT
CDR3aa: CASLGDRTNQPQHF

j_gene: TRBJ1-2
v_gene: TRBV10-1
d_gene: TRBD1
abundance: -
len: 15
CDR3nt: TGCGCCAGCAGACCCGGGACAGGGATGGACTATGGCTACACCTTC
CDR3aa: CASRPGTGMDYGYTF

j_gene: TRBJ2-7
v_gene: TRBV6-5
d_gene: -
abundance: -
len: 13
CDR3nt: TGTGCCAGCAGTTACCGCGGGTCCTACGAGCAGTACTTC
CDR3aa: CASSYRGSYEQYF

j_gene: TRBJ2-1
v_gene: TRBV29-1
d_gene: TRBD2
abundance: -
len: 13
CDR3nt: TGCAGCGCCCGAGGACTAGGGGCCCATGAGCAGTTCTTC
CDR3aa: CSARGLGAHEQFF

j_gene: TRBJ2-5
v_gene: TRBV7-9
d_gene: TRBD1
abundance: -
len: 15
CDR3nt: TGTGCCAGCAGCTTTAGAATAGGGGGCGGGGAGACCCAGTACTTC
CDR3aa: CASSFRIGGGETQYF

j_gene: TRBJ1-1
v_gene: TRBV19
d_gene: TRBD1
abundance: -
len: 14
CDR3nt: TGTGCCAGTAGTAGACAGGGAATGAACACTGAAGCTTTCTTT
CDR3aa: CASSRQGMNTEAFF

j_gene: TRBJ1-4
v_gene: TRBV30
d_gene: -
abundance: few
len: 11
CDR3nt: TGTGCCTGGAGTATCAGGGAAAAACTGTTTTTT
CDR3aa: CAWSIREKLFF

j_gene: TRBJ2-3
v_gene: TRBV5-6
d_gene: TRBD2
abundance: -
len: 15
CDR3nt: TGTGCCAGCAGTCAGCGGGGGGTCCCCCGGGATACGCAGTATTTT
CDR3aa: CASSQRGVPRDTQYF

j_gene: TRBJ2-2
v_gene: TRBV18
d_gene: -
abundance: -
len: 14
CDR3nt: TGTGCCAGCTCGCCGACAGAGTCCACCGGGGAGCTGTTTTTT
CDR3aa: CASSPTESTGELFF

j_gene: TRBJ1-5
v_gene: TRBV19
d_gene: -
abundance: -
len: 17
CDR3nt: TGTGCCAGTAGTATAGATCAGGGGAACATCGGCAATCAGCCCCAGCATTTT
CDR3aa: CASSIDQGNIGNQPQHF

j_gene: TRBJ2-7
v_gene: TRBV21-1
d_gene: -
abundance: -
len: 12
CDR3nt: TGTGCCAGCAGAAGAGTAAGGCGGGAGCAGTACTTC
CDR3aa: CASRRVRREQYF

j_gene: TRBJ2-3
v_gene: TRBV18
d_gene: TRBD2
abundance: -
len: 13
CDR3nt: TGTGCCAGCTCCAGCGGGGGGGTGGATACGCAGTATTTT
CDR3aa: CASSSGGVDTQYF

j_gene: TRBJ2-1
v_gene: TRBV27
d_gene: TRBD1
abundance: -
len: 16
CDR3nt: TGTGCCAGCAGTCCCCCTACACAGGGGGCTTACAATGAGCAGTTCTTC
CDR3aa: CASSPPTQGAYNEQFF

j_gene: TRBJ2-5
v_gene: TRBV5-7
d_gene: -
abundance: -
len: 18
CDR3nt: TGTGCCAGCAGCTTGGTAGCGGCCGGAGCGGCTGAGGGAGAGACCCAGTACTTC
CDR3aa: CASSLVAAGAAEGETQYF

j_gene: TRBJ2-5
v_gene: TRBV11-3
d_gene: TRBD2
abundance: -
len: 15
CDR3nt: TGTGCCAGCAGCTTAGGCGGACTAGGTGGAGAGACCCAGTACTTC
CDR3aa: CASSLGGLGGETQYF

j_gene: TRBJ2-6
v_gene: TRBV11-1
d_gene: -
abundance: -
len: 15
CDR3nt: TGTGCCAGCAGCTTACTAGGGGCTGGGGCCAACGTCCTGACTTTC
CDR3aa: CASSLLGAGANVLTF

j_gene: TRBJ2-2
v_gene: TRBV2
d_gene: TRBD2
abundance: -
len: 15
CDR3nt: TGTGCCAGCAGTGGGCTAGCGGGAGTTGGCGGGGAGCTGTTTTTT
CDR3aa: CASSGLAGVGGELFF

j_gene: TRBJ1-1
v_gene: TRBV20-1
d_gene: TRBD1
abundance: -
len: 14
CDR3nt: TGCAGTGCCAGTCCCGACAGGGCATATACCGAAGCTTTCTTT
CDR3aa: CSASPDRAYTEAFF

j_gene: TRBJ1-2
v_gene: TRBV2
d_gene: -
abundance: -
len: 14
CDR3nt: TGTGCCAGCAGTGCGACAGTCCCTAACTATGGCTACACCTTC
CDR3aa: CASSATVPNYGYTF

j_gene: TRBJ1-2
v_gene: TRBV27
d_gene: -
abundance: -
len: 13
CDR3nt: TGTGCCAGCGGATACAGGGTCTCCTATGGCTACACCTTC
CDR3aa: CASGYRVSYGYTF

j_gene: TRBJ2-7
v_gene: TRBV11-3
d_gene: TRBD1
abundance: -
len: 12
CDR3nt: TGTGCCAGCAGCTTTACAGGGGCCGAGCAGTACTTC
CDR3aa: CASSFTGAEQYF

j_gene: TRBJ2-7
v_gene: TRBV30
d_gene: TRBD1
abundance: -
len: 14
CDR3nt: TGTGCCTGGAGTGGGACAGGGTCGGGCTACGAGCAGTACTTC
CDR3aa: CAWSGTGSGYEQYF

j_gene: TRBJ1-6
v_gene: TRBV12-3/TRBV12-4
d_gene: TRBD1
abundance: -
len: 13
CDR3nt: TGTGCCAGCATGGGACAGGGTAATTCACCCCTCCACTTT
CDR3aa: CASMGQGNSPLHF

j_gene: TRBJ1-2
v_gene: TRBV9
d_gene: -
abundance: -
len: 14
CDR3nt: TGTGCCAGTAGCGTACGGACAGAAAGGGGTGGCTACACCTTC
CDR3aa: CASSVRTERGGYTF

j_gene: TRBJ2-6
v_gene: TRBV7-2
d_gene: TRBD1
abundance: -
len: 15
CDR3nt: TGTGCCAGCAGAGGACAGGCCTCTGGGGCCAACGTCCTGACTTTC
CDR3aa: CASRGQASGANVLTF

j_gene: TRBJ2-7
v_gene: TRBV14
d_gene: -
abundance: few
len: 16
CDR3nt: TGTGCCAGCAGCCAACGTAAGAATTTTGATGCGGACGAGCAGTACTTC
CDR3aa: CASSQRKNFDADEQYF

j_gene: TRBJ1-1
v_gene: TRBV11-3
d_gene: -
abundance: -
len: 13
CDR3nt: TGTGCCAGCAGCTTAGGAGTGAACACTGAAGCTTTCTTT
CDR3aa: CASSLGVNTEAFF

j_gene: TRBJ2-3
v_gene: TRBV2
d_gene: TRBD2
abundance: -
len: 15
CDR3nt: TGTGCCAGCATCCCTAGCGGGGGGCGTGGAGATACGCAGTATTTT
CDR3aa: CASIPSGGRGDTQYF

j_gene: TRBJ2-7
v_gene: TRBV6-5
d_gene: -
abundance: -
len: 11
CDR3nt: TGTGCCAGCAAACAGGGCTACGAGCAGTACTTC
CDR3aa: CASKQGYEQYF

j_gene: TRBJ1-1
v_gene: TRBV5-1
d_gene: -
abundance: -
len: 13
CDR3nt: TGCGCCAGCAGCTTAGTTCCAGGAAAAGAAGCTTTCTTT
CDR3aa: CASSLVPGKEAFF

j_gene: TRBJ2-5
v_gene: TRBV18
d_gene: -
abundance: -
len: 14
CDR3nt: TGTGCCAGCTCGCTTCGGGACACACAAGAGACCCAGTACTTC
CDR3aa: CASSLRDTQETQYF

j_gene: TRBJ1-1
v_gene: TRBV5-1
d_gene: -
abundance: -
len: 14
CDR3nt: TGCGCCAGCAGCTTGCTTGTTCTGAACACTGAAGCTTTCTTT
CDR3aa: CASSLLVLNTEAFF

j_gene: TRBJ2-2
v_gene: TRBV4-2
d_gene: TRBD2
abundance: -
len: 17
CDR3nt: TGTGCCAGCAGCCCGGAACCACTAGCGGGGGGGTCCGGGGAGCTGTTTTTT
CDR3aa: CASSPEPLAGGSGELFF

j_gene: TRBJ2-1
v_gene: TRBV14
d_gene: -
abundance: -
len: 16
CDR3nt: TGTGCCAGCAGCCGAGACAGGTACCAGAGCTACAATGAGCAGTTCTTC
CDR3aa: CASSRDRYQSYNEQFF

j_gene: TRBJ1-3
v_gene: TRBV11-2
d_gene: -
abundance: -
len: 14
CDR3nt: TGTGCCAGCAGCTTCAACGGGGCTGGAAACACCATATATTTT
CDR3aa: CASSFNGAGNTIYF

j_gene: TRBJ2-5
v_gene: TRBV5-4
d_gene: TRBD1
abundance: -
len: 16
CDR3nt: TGTGCCAGCAGCTTGGGGGACAGGGGGCGTCGAGAGACCCAGTACTTC
CDR3aa: CASSLGDRGRRETQYF

j_gene: TRBJ1-1
v_gene: TRBV5-1
d_gene: TRBD1
abundance: -
len: 14
CDR3nt: TGCGCCAGCAAAAGGGACAGGGGGAACACTGAAGCTTTCTTT
CDR3aa: CASKRDRGNTEAFF

j_gene: TRBJ2-3
v_gene: TRBV11-3
d_gene: TRBD2
abundance: -
len: 15
CDR3nt: TGTGCCAGCAGCTTGGGACTAGCGAAAGAAGATACGCAGTATTTT
CDR3aa: CASSLGLAKEDTQYF

j_gene: TRBJ2-2
v_gene: TRBV19
d_gene: TRBD2
abundance: -
len: 16
CDR3nt: TGTGCCAGTAGTACCGGGACTAGCGGTAACACCGGGGAGCTGTTTTTT
CDR3aa: CASSTGTSGNTGELFF

j_gene: TRBJ2-1
v_gene: TRBV11-3
d_gene: TRBD1
abundance: -
len: 14
CDR3nt: TGTGCCAGCAGCCCCCGGGACAGCTACAATGAGCAGTTCTTC
CDR3aa: CASSPRDSYNEQFF

j_gene: TRBJ1-3
v_gene: TRBV2
d_gene: -
abundance: -
len: 12
CDR3nt: TGTGCCAGCAGAGACAGGGGAAACACCATATATTTT
CDR3aa: CASRDRGNTIYF

j_gene: TRBJ1-1
v_gene: TRBV6-5
d_gene: TRBD1
abundance: -
len: 13
CDR3nt: TGTGCCAGCAGCACCTCGGGACAGCTAAGGGCTTTCTTT
CDR3aa: CASSTSGQLRAFF

j_gene: TRBJ1-1
v_gene: TRBV5-1
d_gene: -
abundance: once
len: 18
CDR3nt: TGCGCCAGCAGCCAAGGGGAGGGGCGATCCGGGAAGAACACTGAAGCTTTCTTT
CDR3aa: CASSQGEGRSGKNTEAFF

j_gene: TRBJ2-1
v_gene: TRBV10-3
d_gene: TRBD2
abundance: -
len: 14
CDR3nt: TGTGCCATCAAAGTTGGCGGGGGGAGCAATGAGCAGTTCTTC
CDR3aa: CAIKVGGGSNEQFF

j_gene: TRBJ2-7
v_gene: TRBV5-1
d_gene: -
abundance: -
len: 14
CDR3nt: TGCGCCAGCAGCTTGGAAGTTAAGTCTACCGAGCAGTACTTC
CDR3aa: CASSLEVKSTEQYF

j_gene: TRBJ2-7
v_gene: TRBV11-2
d_gene: TRBD1
abundance: few
len: 12
CDR3nt: TGTGCCAGCAGCTCAGGGACAGACGAGCAGTACTTC
CDR3aa: CASSSGTDEQYF

j_gene: TRBJ1-2
v_gene: TRBV29-1
d_gene: -
abundance: once
len: 14
CDR3nt: TGCAGCGTTGTTCAGCATACGATTGCTAGCGGCTACACCTTC
CDR3aa: CSVVQHTIASGYTF

j_gene: TRBJ2-2
v_gene: TRBV4-1
d_gene: -
abundance: -
len: 14
CDR3nt: TGCGCCAGCAGCCTGACTCGGAACACCGGGGAGCTGTTTTTT
CDR3aa: CASSLTRNTGELFF

j_gene: TRBJ2-3
v_gene: TRBV2
d_gene: TRBD1
abundance: -
len: 16
CDR3nt: TGTGCCAGCAGTGATCCCGGGACAGCCAGCTCAGATACGCAGTATTTT
CDR3aa: CASSDPGTASSDTQYF

j_gene: TRBJ1-1
v_gene: TRBV18
d_gene: TRBD1
abundance: -
len: 16
CDR3nt: TGTGCCAGCTCACCTGCCGGAACAGGGGGGAACACTGAAGCTTTCTTT
CDR3aa: CASSPAGTGGNTEAFF

j_gene: TRBJ2-2
v_gene: TRBV6-5
d_gene: TRBD1
abundance: -
len: 15
CDR3nt: TGTGCCAGCAGCCAACCAGGGGGCATGGCCGGGGAGCTGTTTTTT
CDR3aa: CASSQPGGMAGELFF

j_gene: TRBJ2-1
v_gene: TRBV4-1
d_gene: TRBD1
abundance: -
len: 15
CDR3nt: TGCGCCAGCAGCCGGAAGGGACAGGGGGGGAATGAGCAGTTCTTC
CDR3aa: CASSRKGQGGNEQFF

j_gene: TRBJ2-1
v_gene: TRBV5-6
d_gene: -
abundance: once
len: 15
CDR3nt: TGTGCCAGCAGCTTGTCACTGAATATTTACAATGAGCAGTTCTTC
CDR3aa: CASSLSLNIYNEQFF

j_gene: TRBJ1-3
v_gene: TRBV13
d_gene: TRBD1
abundance: -
len: 17
CDR3nt: TGTGCCAGCAGCTTAAGTGGGCAGGGGGCTGGTGGAAACACCATATATTTT
CDR3aa: CASSLSGQGAGGNTIYF

j_gene: TRBJ1-1
v_gene: TRBV19
d_gene: TRBD1
abundance: -
len: 15
CDR3nt: TGTGCCAGTAGTAACAGACAGGGGGCGAAGACTGAAGCTTTCTTT
CDR3aa: CASSNRQGAKTEAFF

j_gene: TRBJ2-1
v_gene: TRBV5-1
d_gene: TRBD1
abundance: -
len: 13
CDR3nt: TGCGCCAGCAGCGGGGACAGAAACAATGAGCAGTTCTTC
CDR3aa: CASSGDRNNEQFF